This note documents a single T cell receptor (beta chain) sequence. The CDR3 is 13 residues long. Between the trimmed V and J ends, which lost 1 base and 6 bases, there was a span of 10 bases. In germline, CDR1 is SEHNR, CDR2 FQNEAQ (reference sequence). The data derive from a study of OX40 agonist ivuxolimab in advanced cancers. Sequencing was performed with immunoSEQ multiplex PCR; in TCRdb, only in-frame clones are kept and a portion is missing. The sample includes 68,000 or so clones, around four fifths of them seen just once. The specimen was CD4+ or CD8+ T cells sorted from blood, collected in a trial of the OX40 agonist ivuxolimab. The V and J genes are TRBV7-9 and TRBJ2-7; no firm D call. This clonotype originated in an adult with an advanced solid tumor such as melanoma, head and neck, liver or kidney cancer. CDR3 DNA: TGTGCCAGCAGCTTAGTTGGGGAAAGCGAGCAGTACTTC. It yields the protein CASSLVGESEQYF.